A single sample gave rise to the 10 T cell receptor beta chains below, sequenced in a study of radiotherapy plus CTLA-4 blockade in lung cancer. Clones were read by immunoSEQ multiplex PCR, and TCRdb kept only the in-frame ones, dropping some. The sample lists around 86,000 clones; under 85% were seen once. Sequencing used peripheral blood, obtained from a patient treated with radiotherapy plus ipilimumab. The receptors derive from a human donor with non-small cell lung cancer who had stable disease on radiotherapy plus ipilimumab.

The rearrangement uses TRBV18 and TRBJ2-7; D possibly corresponds to TRBD2 (6 bases). The ends were cut back, 4 bases at V and 7 bases at J, with 26 bases in the middle. The CDR3 extends over 17 amino acids. Looked up from germline, CDR1 is KGHSH and CDR2 is LQKENI. The CDR3 region is CASSHLGAGTSPWEQYF. The CDR3 DNA reads TGTGCCAGCTCACATCTGGGCGCCGGGACTTCCCCTTGGGAGCAGTACTTC. Based on the CDR3 plus reference TRBV18 and TRBJ2-7, the full variable domain is NAGVMQNPRHLVRRRGQEARLRCSPMKGHSHVYWYRQLPEEGLKFMVYLQKENIIDESGMPKERFSAEFPKEGPSILRIQQVVRGDSAAYFCASSHLGAGTSPWEQYFGPGTRLTVT.

The chain is built from TRBV27 and TRBJ1-6; unclear D gene. Germline CDR1 reads MNHEY; CDR2 reads SMNVEV (reference sequence). The CDR3 covers 16 residues. The V gene lost 0 bases and the J gene lost 6 bases, with 12 bases spanning the gap. The CDR3 region is CASSLSTLHLNSPLHF. CDR3 coding DNA: TGTGCCAGCAGTTTATCTACCCTGCATCTTAATTCACCCCTCCACTTT.

The J gene is TRBJ1-1, the V gene TRBV30; the match to TRBD1 covers 9 bases. Germline loops: CDR1 GTSNPN, CDR2 SVGIG (reference sequence). The V segment lost 5 bases and the J segment 5 bases; nucleotides outside the gene matches: 3. This CDR3 comprises 12 residues. The CDR3 nucleotides are TGTGCCTGGGACAGGGGGGAGACTGAAGCTTTCTTT. Translated: CAWDRGETEAFF.

The genes are TRBV25-1 and TRBJ1-4, with unresolved D. The germline V and J ends were trimmed by 3 bases and 7 bases, with 3 bases remaining between them. Germline lookup yields CDR1 MGHDK and CDR2 SYGVNS. This CDR3 spans 11 amino acids. In DNA, the CDR3 is TGTGCCAGCAGTGAGCGTGAAAAACTGTTTTTT. Translation gives CASSEREKLFF. The full variable domain, its missing parts supplied by reference TRBV25-1 and TRBJ1-4, is EADIYQTPRYLVIGTGKKITLECSQTMGHDKMYWYQQDPGMELHLIHYSYGVNSTEKGDLSSESTVSRIRTEHFPLTLESARPSHTSQYLCASSEREKLFFGSGTQLSVL.

The genes are TRBV5-1 and TRBJ1-3; D remains ambiguous. Germline lookup yields CDR1 SGHRS and CDR2 YFSETQ. There are 14 residues in the CDR3. V lost 5 bases and J lost 4, with 13 bases in between. CDR3 in DNA: TGCGCCAGCAGGGAGAACAGCCACGGAAACACCATATATTTT. This encodes CASRENSHGNTIYF. The entire variable domain, with the rest obtained from reference TRBV5-1 and TRBJ1-3, is as follows: KAGVTQTPRYLIKTRGQQVTLSCSPISGHRSVSWYQQTPGQGLQFLFEYFSETQRNKGNFPGRFSGRQFSNSRSEMNVSTLELGDSALYLCASRENSHGNTIYFGEGSWLTVV.

V is TRBV9 and J is TRBJ2-3; 12 bases are a match to TRBD2. J gave up 11 bases and V 1 base, and 5 bases lay outside the gene matches. The CDR3 consists of 14 residues. Germline values: CDR1 SGDLS, CDR2 YYNGEE. CDR3 loop: CASSVKGLAGRQYF. The DNA of the CDR3 is TGTGCCAGCAGCGTAAAAGGACTAGCGGGGCGGCAGTATTTT.

V gene TRBV5-1 combines with J gene TRBJ1-1, with D unresolved. The V end lost 4 bases, the J end lost 3 bases, and 10 bases lay between the germline ends. The CDR3 contains 13 residues. Germline V gene sequence: CDR1 SGHRS, CDR2 YFSETQ. The CDR3 reads CASSTDGDTEAFF. In nucleotides, the CDR3 is TGCGCCAGCAGCACGGACGGAGACACTGAAGCTTTCTTT.

In regard to this clone: Other DNA variants within this sample encode the same CDR3. The V call is TRBV29-1, the J call TRBJ2-2; D is unclear. The CDR3 length is 14 residues. V shed 4 bases and J shed 1 base, with 10 bases lying between them. Germline lookup yields CDR1 SQVTM and CDR2 ANQGSEA. The CDR3 nucleotides read TGCAGCGTTGGGGGTTCCGGGAACACCGGGGAGCTGTTTTTT. Encoded protein: CSVGGSGNTGELFF.

This chain joins TRBV6-5 and TRBJ2-7, with D possibly called TRBD1 or TRBD2 (5 bases each). Trimming pared 0 bases from V and 3 bases from J, leaving 9 bases between. Germline V lookup: CDR1 MNHEY, CDR2 SVGAGI. CDR3 length equals 14 residues. CDR3 residues: CASSYSGTDYEQYF. The CDR3 DNA follows: TGTGCCAGCAGTTACTCCGGGACCGACTACGAGCAGTACTTC.

The chain recombines TRBV6-4 with TRBJ2-2; the match to TRBD2 covers 9 bases. The CDR3 spans 17 residues. After removal of 0 bases from V and 1 base from J, the junction contained 3 bases not matched to a gene. Germline values: CDR1 MRHNA, CDR2 SNTAGT. The CDR3 coding sequence is TGTGCCAGCAGTGACTCCGCAGCGGGAGGGAACACCGGGGAGCTGTTTTTT. Its protein is CASSDSAAGGNTGELFF.